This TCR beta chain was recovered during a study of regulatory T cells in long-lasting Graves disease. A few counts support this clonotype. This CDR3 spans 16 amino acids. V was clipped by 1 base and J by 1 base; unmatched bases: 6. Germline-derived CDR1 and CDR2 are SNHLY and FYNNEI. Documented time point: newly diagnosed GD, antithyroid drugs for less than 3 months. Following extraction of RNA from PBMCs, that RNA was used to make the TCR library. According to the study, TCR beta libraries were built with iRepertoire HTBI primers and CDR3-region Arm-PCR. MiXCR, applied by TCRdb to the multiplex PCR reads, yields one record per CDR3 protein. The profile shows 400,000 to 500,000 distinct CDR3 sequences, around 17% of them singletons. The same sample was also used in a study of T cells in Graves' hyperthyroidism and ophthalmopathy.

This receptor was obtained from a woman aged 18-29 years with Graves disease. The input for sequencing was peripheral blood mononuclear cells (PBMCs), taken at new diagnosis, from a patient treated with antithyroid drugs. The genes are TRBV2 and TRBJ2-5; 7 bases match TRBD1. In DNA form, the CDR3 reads TGTGCCAGCAGTGAAGGTCCGGGACAGCTCCAAGAGACCCAGTACTTC. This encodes CASSEGPGQLQETQYF.